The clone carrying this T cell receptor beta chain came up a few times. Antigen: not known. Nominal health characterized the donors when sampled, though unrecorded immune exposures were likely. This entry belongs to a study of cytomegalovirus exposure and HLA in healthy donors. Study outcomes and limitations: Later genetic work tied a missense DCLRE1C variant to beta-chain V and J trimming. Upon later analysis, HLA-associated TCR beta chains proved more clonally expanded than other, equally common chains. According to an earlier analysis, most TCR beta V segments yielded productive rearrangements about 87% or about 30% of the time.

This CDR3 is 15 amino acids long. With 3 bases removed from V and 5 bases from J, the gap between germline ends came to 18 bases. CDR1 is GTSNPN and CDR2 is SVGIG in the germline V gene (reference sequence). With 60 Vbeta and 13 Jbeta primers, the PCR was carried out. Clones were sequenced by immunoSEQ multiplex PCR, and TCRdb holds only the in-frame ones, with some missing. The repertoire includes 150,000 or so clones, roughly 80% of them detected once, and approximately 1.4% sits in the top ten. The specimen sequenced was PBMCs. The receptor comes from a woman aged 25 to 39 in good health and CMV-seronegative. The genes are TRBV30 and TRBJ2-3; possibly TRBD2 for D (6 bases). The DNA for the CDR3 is TGTGCCTGGAGCCGGACTTCCCTCGGGGGAGATACGCAGTATTTT. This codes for CAWSRTSLGGDTQYF. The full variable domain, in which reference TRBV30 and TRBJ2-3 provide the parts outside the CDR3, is SQTIHQWPATLVQPVGSPLSLECTVEGTSNPNLYWYRQAAGRGLQLLFYSVGIGQISSEVPQNLSASRPQDRQFILSSKKLLLSDSGFYLCAWSRTSLGGDTQYFGPGTRLTVL.